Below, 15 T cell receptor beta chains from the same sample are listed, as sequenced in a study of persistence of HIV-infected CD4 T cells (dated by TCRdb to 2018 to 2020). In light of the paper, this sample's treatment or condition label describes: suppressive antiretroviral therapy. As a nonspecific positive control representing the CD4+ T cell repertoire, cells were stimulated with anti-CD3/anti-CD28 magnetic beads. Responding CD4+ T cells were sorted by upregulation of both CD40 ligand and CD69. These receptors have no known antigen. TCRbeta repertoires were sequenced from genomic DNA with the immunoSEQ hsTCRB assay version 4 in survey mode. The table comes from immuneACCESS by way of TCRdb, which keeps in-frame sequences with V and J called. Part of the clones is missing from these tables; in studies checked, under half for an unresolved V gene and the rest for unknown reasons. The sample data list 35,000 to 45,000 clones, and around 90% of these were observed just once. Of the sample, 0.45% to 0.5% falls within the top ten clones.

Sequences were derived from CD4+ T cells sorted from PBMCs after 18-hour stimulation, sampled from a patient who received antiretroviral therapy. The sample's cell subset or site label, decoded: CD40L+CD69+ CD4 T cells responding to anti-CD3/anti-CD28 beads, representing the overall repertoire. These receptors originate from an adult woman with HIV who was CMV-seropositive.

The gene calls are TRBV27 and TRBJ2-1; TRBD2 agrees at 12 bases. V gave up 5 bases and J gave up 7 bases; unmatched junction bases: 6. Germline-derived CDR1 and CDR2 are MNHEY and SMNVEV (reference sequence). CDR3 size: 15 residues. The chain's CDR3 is CASSPRLAGENEQFF. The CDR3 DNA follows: TGTGCCAGCAGTCCCCGACTAGCGGGAGAGAATGAGCAGTTCTTC.

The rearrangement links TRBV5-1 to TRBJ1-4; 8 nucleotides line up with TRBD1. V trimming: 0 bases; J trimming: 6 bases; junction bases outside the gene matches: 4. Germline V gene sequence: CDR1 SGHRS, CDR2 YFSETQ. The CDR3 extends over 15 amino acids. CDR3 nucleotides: TGCGCCAGCAGCTTGGAGGGACAGGTTCATGAAAAACTGTTTTTT. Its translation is CASSLEGQVHEKLFF.

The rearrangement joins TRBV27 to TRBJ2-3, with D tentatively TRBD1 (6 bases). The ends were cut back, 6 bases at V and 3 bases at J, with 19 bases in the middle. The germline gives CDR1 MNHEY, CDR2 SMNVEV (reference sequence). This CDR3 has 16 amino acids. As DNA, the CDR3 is TGTGCCAGCAGCCGGATTCCGGGACAAAGAACAGATACGCAGTATTTT. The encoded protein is CASSRIPGQRTDTQYF.

In DNA, the CDR3 is TGCAGTGCTAGTGTTATAAACACCATATATTTT. Its protein is CSASVINTIYF. This chain joins TRBV20-1 and TRBJ1-3, with D hard to call. CDR1 DFQATT and CDR2 SNEGSKA come from the germline V gene (reference sequence). The CDR3 consists of 11 residues. The V end was cut by 3 bases, the J end by 6 bases, with 6 bases between.

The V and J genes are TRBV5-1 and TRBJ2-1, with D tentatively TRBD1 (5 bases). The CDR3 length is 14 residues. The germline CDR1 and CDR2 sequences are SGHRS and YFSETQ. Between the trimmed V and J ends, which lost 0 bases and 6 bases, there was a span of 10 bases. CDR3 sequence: CASSLVTGLNEQFF. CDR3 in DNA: TGCGCCAGCAGCTTGGTAACAGGCCTCAATGAGCAGTTCTTC.

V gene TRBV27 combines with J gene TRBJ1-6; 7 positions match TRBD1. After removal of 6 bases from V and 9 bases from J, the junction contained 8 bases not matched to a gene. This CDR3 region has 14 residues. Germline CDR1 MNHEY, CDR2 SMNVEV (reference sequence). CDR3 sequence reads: CASREGQVGSPLHF. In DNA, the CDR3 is TGTGCCAGCAGGGAAGGACAGGTTGGTTCACCCCTCCACTTT.

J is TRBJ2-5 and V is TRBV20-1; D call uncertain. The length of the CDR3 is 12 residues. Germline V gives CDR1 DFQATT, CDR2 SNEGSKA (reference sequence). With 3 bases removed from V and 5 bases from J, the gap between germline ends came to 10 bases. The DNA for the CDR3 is TGCAGTGCTAGTCCCCTTTCGGAGACCCAGTACTTC. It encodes CSASPLSETQYF.

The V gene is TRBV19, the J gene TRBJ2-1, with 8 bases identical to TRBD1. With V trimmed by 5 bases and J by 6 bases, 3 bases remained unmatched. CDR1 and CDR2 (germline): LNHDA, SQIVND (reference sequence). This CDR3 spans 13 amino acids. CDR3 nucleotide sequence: TGTGCCAGTAGTTTGGACAGGGTCAATGAGCAGTTCTTC. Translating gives CASSLDRVNEQFF. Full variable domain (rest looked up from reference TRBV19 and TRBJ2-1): DGGITQSPKYLFRKEGQNVTLSCEQNLNHDAMYWYRQDPGQGLRLIYYSQIVNDFQKGDIAEGYSVSREKKESFPLTVTSAQKNPTAFYLCASSLDRVNEQFFGPGTRLTVL.

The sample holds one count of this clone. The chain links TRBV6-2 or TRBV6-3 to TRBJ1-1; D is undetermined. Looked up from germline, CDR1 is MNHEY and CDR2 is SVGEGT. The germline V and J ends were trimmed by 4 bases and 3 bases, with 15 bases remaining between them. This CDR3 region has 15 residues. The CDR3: CASSFQSQMDTEAFF. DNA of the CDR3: TGTGCCAGCAGTTTCCAATCTCAGATGGACACTGAAGCTTTCTTT.

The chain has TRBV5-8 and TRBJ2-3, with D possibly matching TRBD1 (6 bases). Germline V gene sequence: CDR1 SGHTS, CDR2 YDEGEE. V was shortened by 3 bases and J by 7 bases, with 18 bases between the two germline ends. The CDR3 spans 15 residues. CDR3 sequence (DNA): TGTGCCAGCAGCTCGGCGACAGGACTCCACCATACGCAGTATTTT. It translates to CASSSATGLHHTQYF.

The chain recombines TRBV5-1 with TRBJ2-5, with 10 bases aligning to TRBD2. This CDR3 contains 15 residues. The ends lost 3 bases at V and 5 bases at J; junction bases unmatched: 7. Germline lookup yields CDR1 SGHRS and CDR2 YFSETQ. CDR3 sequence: CASSSRPSGGETQYF. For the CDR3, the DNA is TGCGCCAGCAGCTCGAGACCTAGCGGGGGCGAGACCCAGTACTTC. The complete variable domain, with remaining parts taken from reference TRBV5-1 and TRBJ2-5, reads KAGVTQTPRYLIKTRGQQVTLSCSPISGHRSVSWYQQTPGQGLQFLFEYFSETQRNKGNFPGRFSGRQFSNSRSEMNVSTLELGDSALYLCASSSRPSGGETQYFGPGTRLLVL.

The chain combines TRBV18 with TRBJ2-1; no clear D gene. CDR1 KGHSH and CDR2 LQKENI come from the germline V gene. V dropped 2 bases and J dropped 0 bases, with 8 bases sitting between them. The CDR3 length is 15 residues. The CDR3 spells CASSPNPSSYNEQFF. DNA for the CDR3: TGTGCCAGCTCACCAAATCCTAGCTCCTACAATGAGCAGTTCTTC.

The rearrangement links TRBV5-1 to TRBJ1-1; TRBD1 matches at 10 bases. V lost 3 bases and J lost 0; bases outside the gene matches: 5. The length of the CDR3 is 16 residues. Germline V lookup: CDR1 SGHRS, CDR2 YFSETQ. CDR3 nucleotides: TGCGCCAGCAGCTCCGGGACAGGGGATATGAACACTGAAGCTTTCTTT. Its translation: CASSSGTGDMNTEAFF.

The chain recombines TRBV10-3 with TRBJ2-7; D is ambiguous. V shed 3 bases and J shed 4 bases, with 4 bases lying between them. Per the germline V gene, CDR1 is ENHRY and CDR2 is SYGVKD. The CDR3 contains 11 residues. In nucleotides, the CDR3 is TGTGCCATCAGTGATAGGTACGAGCAGTACTTC. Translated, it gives CAISDRYEQYF.

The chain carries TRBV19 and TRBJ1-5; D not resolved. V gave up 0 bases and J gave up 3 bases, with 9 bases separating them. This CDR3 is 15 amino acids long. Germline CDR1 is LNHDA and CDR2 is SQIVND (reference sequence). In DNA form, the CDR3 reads TGTGCCAGTAGTATAGAAAGGCAAAACAATCAGCCCCAGCATTTT. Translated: CASSIERQNNQPQHF.